Listed below are T cell receptor beta chains from one sample, sequenced in a study of CD8 T cell repertoires and HIV-1 epitope variants. Using immunoSEQ multiplex PCR, the repertoire was profiled, and TCRdb retains in-frame clones only, with some absent. The sample lists 3,900 or so clones; around two thirds were seen once. These receptors lack a known antigen. Source material: cultured CD8+ T cells derived from PBMCs. Receptors originate from a male donor with HIV. The CDR3 runs from the conserved cysteine through the conserved F or W. Each record gives: D gene, V gene, J gene, clone size, CDR3 length, CDR3 protein, CDR3 DNA. The D gene is left open where the match is weak. Clone size is shown for a subset of rows, as once, few, many or a class of expanded clone.

TRBD2	TRBV28	TRBJ2-1	-	16	CASSSGAGGTWNEQFF	TGTGCCAGCAGTTCAGGAGCGGGAGGTACTTGGAATGAGCAGTTCTTC
TRBD1	TRBV28	TRBJ2-5	-	20	CASSLSRQPGQGAIGETQYF	TGTGCCAGCAGTTTATCGCGCCAACCCGGACAGGGGGCAATCGGGGAGACCCAGTACTTC
-	TRBV5-1	TRBJ2-7	-	13	CASSFFGSDEQYF	TGCGCCAGCAGCTTCTTTGGGTCCGACGAGCAGTACTTC
TRBD1	TRBV4-1	TRBJ2-2	few	15	CASSSGTGGTGELFF	TGCGCCAGCAGCAGCGGGACAGGGGGCACCGGGGAGCTGTTTTTT
TRBD1	TRBV4-3	TRBJ2-7	-	15	CASSLSDRGEREQYF	TGCGCCAGCAGCCTATCCGACAGGGGGGAACGCGAGCAGTACTTC
-	TRBV7-8	TRBJ2-7	-	14	CASSSGVRSYEQYF	TGTGCCAGCAGCTCAGGGGTGAGATCCTACGAGCAGTACTTC
-	TRBV10-3	TRBJ2-7	few	13	CAISGDDSYEQYF	TGTGCCATCAGTGGGGACGACTCCTACGAGCAGTACTTC
TRBD1	TRBV19	TRBJ2-7	few	15	CASSIAQGLVYEQYF	TGTGCCAGTAGTATAGCACAGGGGTTGGTTTACGAGCAGTACTTC
-	TRBV18	TRBJ2-5	-	12	CASSPEGETQYF	TGTGCCAGCTCACCCGAGGGAGAGACCCAGTACTTC
-	TRBV5-4	TRBJ1-4	few	15	CASSLVGGSDEKLFF	TGTGCCAGCAGCTTGGTGGGGGGGTCGGATGAAAAACTGTTTTTT
-	TRBV2	TRBJ2-1	-	15	CASSPYPKSYNEQFF	TGTGCCAGCAGTCCTTATCCTAAGAGCTACAATGAGCAGTTCTTC
-	TRBV30	TRBJ1-1	few	13	CAWTQGTDTEAFF	TGTGCCTGGACTCAGGGAACTGACACTGAAGCTTTCTTT
-	TRBV5-6	TRBJ2-2	-	14	CASTWGESTGELFF	TGTGCCAGCACCTGGGGGGAGTCCACCGGGGAGCTGTTTTTT
-	TRBV6-5	TRBJ2-7	-	13	CASSEGAGLEQYF	TGTGCCAGCAGTGAAGGGGCCGGCCTCGAGCAGTACTTC
TRBD1	TRBV7-2	TRBJ2-7	-	14	CASSSRTGSYEQYF	TGTGCCAGCAGCTCCAGGACAGGCTCCTACGAGCAGTACTTC
-	TRBV15	TRBJ2-1	-	16	CATGEGGTVSQNEQFF	TGTGCCACGGGAGAAGGGGGAACCGTTTCTCAAAATGAGCAGTTCTTC
-	TRBV27	TRBJ2-3	-	15	CASSSLTDSTDTQYF	TGTGCCAGCAGTTCCCTGACAGACAGCACAGATACGCAGTATTTT
TRBD1	TRBV6-1	TRBJ1-4	-	18	CASSEGTGLFPINEKLFF	TGTGCCAGCAGTGAAGGGACAGGACTCTTCCCTATAAATGAAAAACTGTTTTTT
-	TRBV7-3	TRBJ2-2	-	14	CASSLKPAGGELFF	TGTGCCAGCAGCTTAAAGCCGGCGGGAGGGGAGCTGTTTTTT
-	TRBV11-2	TRBJ1-1	-	12	CATQGVGTEAFF	TGTGCCACCCAAGGGGTGGGCACTGAAGCTTTCTTT
-	TRBV19	TRBJ1-6	-	14	CATCPGLGNSPLHF	TGTGCCACCTGCCCAGGGCTTGGAAATTCACCCCTCCACTTT
TRBD2	TRBV13	TRBJ2-7	-	15	CASSFRTSHSYEQYF	TGTGCCAGCAGCTTCCGGACTAGTCACTCCTACGAGCAGTACTTC
TRBD1	TRBV7-3	TRBJ1-2	-	13	CASSATGGYGYTF	TGTGCCAGCAGCGCGACAGGGGGCTATGGCTACACCTTC
-	TRBV28	TRBJ2-2	few	16	CASSLWAEGSTGELFF	TGTGCCAGCAGTTTGTGGGCGGAAGGGTCCACCGGGGAGCTGTTTTTT
-	TRBV4-1	TRBJ1-5	few	14	CASSPGTSNQPQHF	TGCGCCAGCAGCCCCGGGACAAGCAATCAGCCCCAGCATTTT
-	TRBV28	TRBJ2-3	-	14	CASSLGARTDTQYF	TGTGCCAGCAGTTTAGGGGCCCGCACAGATACGCAGTATTTT
-	TRBV28	TRBJ1-4	-	15	CASAITGHRGEKLFF	TGTGCCAGCGCAATTACTGGCCACCGGGGGGAAAAACTGTTTTTT
-	TRBV28	TRBJ1-2	-	14	CASSFPDSHYGYTF	TGTGCCAGCAGTTTCCCGGACAGCCACTATGGCTACACCTTC
-	TRBV27	TRBJ2-3	-	17	CASSLRQTLSSTDTQYF	TGTGCCAGCAGTTTGAGACAGACACTATCTAGCACAGATACGCAGTATTTT